This T cell receptor beta chain was observed in a study of patients and donors after allogeneic stem cell transplantation. TCRdb independently ran MiXCR on the RT-PCR reads; one entry per CDR3 protein. This table holds 70,000 or so distinct CDR3 sequences, around 27% found once. The CDR3 spans 16 residues. Germline assignment: CDR1 LGHNA and CDR2 YNFKEQ. Losses at the gene ends were 3 bases for V and 2 bases for J; bases not matched to a gene: 3. The TCR originated in a human donor who was either an allogeneic HSCT recipient or a stem cell or donor lymphocyte infusion donor (not recorded which). It is not recorded whose cells these are; they may come from a transplant donor. The rearrangement joins TRBV4-2 to TRBJ2-3, with 12 bases identical to TRBD2. Sequences were obtained from blood, either unsorted or a sorted T cell fraction (not recorded which). The DNA for the CDR3 is TGTGCCAGCAGCCAGACTAGCGGGGGATTCACAGATACGCAGTATTTT. It is translated as CASSQTSGGFTDTQYF.